This T cell receptor (beta chain) was captured in a study of CD8+ T cells in alopecia areata. Looked up from germline, CDR1 is SGHAT and CDR2 is FQDESV (reference sequence). There are 13 residues in the CDR3. The V gene end was trimmed by 5 bases and the J gene end by 4 bases; junction bases not matched to a gene: 0. Study-wide results and limits: Clarity of TCR sharing across patients fell short of that in mice, possibly HLA-related. For lesional scalp, especially alopecia totalis/universalis, clonality was higher than in normal scalp.

This clone was detected once. Its antigen is as yet unknown. Treatment: oral pan-JAK inhibitor, 5-10 mg twice daily. T lymphocytes (CD4+ and CD8+) were sorted from PBMCs. cDNA prepared by RNA extraction and subsequent reverse transcription served as the template for sequencing. Here immunoSEQ multiplex PCR was the method, and the copy in TCRdb shows in-frame clones only, minus some. The sample consists of 150,000 to 200,000 clones, around 71% of them appearing once. The chain carries TRBV11-1 and TRBJ2-2; 8 positions match TRBD1. This receptor was taken from a human donor with alopecia areata. The sample in question was CD4+ T cells sorted from blood, obtained at week 4, from a patient treated with tofacitinib. The CDR3 sequence: CASSDRGTGELFF. CDR3 coding DNA: TGTGCCAGCAGCGACAGGGGCACCGGGGAGCTGTTTTTT.